This T cell receptor (beta chain) comes out of a study of T cells after yellow fever vaccination. General study points: The secondary response showed a weaker magnitude and a faster peak, day 5 versus 15.

A universal primer site and UMIs were added as TCR cDNA was made by 5'RACE template switching. TCRdb called the 5' RACE reads again in MiXCR, with one record for every CDR3 protein. Altogether hundreds of thousands of distinct CDR3 sequences are present, under 20% being singletons, with the ten largest covering roughly a sixth. The CDR3 covers 14 residues. The germline gives CDR1 SGHTA, CDR2 FQGNSA. With V trimmed by 7 bases and J by 5 bases, 9 bases remained unmatched. About this clonotype: Antigen: not known.

This TCR came from a man between 18 and 29 years old who received the YFV17D yellow fever vaccine. Sequenced material: PBMCs, taken before the yellow fever booster vaccination. This chain joins TRBV7-2 and TRBJ2-3, with 7 bases identical to TRBD2. The CDR3 sequence: CASTFDRGVDTQYF. The CDR3 bases are TGTGCCAGCACTTTCGACCGGGGGGTAGATACGCAGTATTTT.